This T cell receptor (beta chain) was profiled in a study of blood T cell repertoires in COVID-19. Study details: The United States, Italy and Spain provided the acute and convalescent COVID-19 samples. T cells, B-cell-depleted T cells, or PBMCs provided the cDNA or gDNA that served as material.

As originally analysed: Estimation of nucleated cell counts relied on the amplification of reference gene primers. Using immunoSEQ multiplex PCR, the repertoire was profiled, and TCRdb retains in-frame clones only, with some absent. V, J and clone size are taken as reported in that table, and D and trimming were inferred from the DNA itself. The sample has 150,000 to 200,000 clones, about 80% seen once; the top ten hold over 20%. The CDR3 is 15 amino acids. J lost 9 bases, V lost 0 bases, and 5 bases had no gene match. Germline lookup yields CDR1 SGHAT and CDR2 FQNNGV. The chain joins TRBV11-2 to TRBJ2-1, with TRBD2 matching over 10 bases. Sequences were obtained from peripheral blood. The receptor was isolated from a woman older than 75 with acute or convalescent COVID-19. CDR3 amino acids: CASSLDSGRKSEQFF. DNA for the CDR3: TGTGCCAGCAGCTTAGATAGCGGGAGGAAGAGTGAGCAGTTCTTC.